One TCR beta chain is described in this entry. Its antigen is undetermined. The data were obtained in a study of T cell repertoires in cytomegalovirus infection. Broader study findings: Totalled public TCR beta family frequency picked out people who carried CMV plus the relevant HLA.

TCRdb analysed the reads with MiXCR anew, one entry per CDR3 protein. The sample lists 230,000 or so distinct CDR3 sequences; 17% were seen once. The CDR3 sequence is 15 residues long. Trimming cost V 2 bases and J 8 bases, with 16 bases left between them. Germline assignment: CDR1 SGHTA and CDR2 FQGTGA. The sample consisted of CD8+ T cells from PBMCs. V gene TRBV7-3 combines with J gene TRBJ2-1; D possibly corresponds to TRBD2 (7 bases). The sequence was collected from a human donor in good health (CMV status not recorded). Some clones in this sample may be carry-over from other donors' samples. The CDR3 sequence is CASSLYPGGPYEQFF. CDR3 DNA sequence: TGTGCCAGCAGCTTATACCCGGGGGGCCCGTATGAGCAGTTCTTC.